Each of the 32 T cell receptor beta chains below was sequenced from the same sample in a study of T cell repertoires in cytomegalovirus infection. A single record per CDR3 protein comes from TCRdb applying MiXCR to the reads. The sample has roughly 760,000 distinct CDR3 sequences; 35% to 40% are singletons. Sequenced input: PBMCs. These receptor sequences come from a human donor in good health (CMV status not recorded). Some clones in this sample may be carry-over from other donors' samples.

Regarding this clonotype: A read error may be the cause here, since a much bigger clone is one base away. Since the CDR3 does not end with the conserved phenylalanine or tryptophan, this likely comes from a read error. The rearrangement links TRBV12-3 or TRBV12-4 to TRBJ1-2; D is ambiguous. CDR3 length equals 13 residues. Between the trimmed V and J ends, which lost 6 bases and 2 bases, there was a span of 10 bases. The CDR3 coding sequence is TGTGCCAGCAGATCGGCAGAGAACTATGGCTACACCTTA. This codes for CASRSAENYGYTL.

The J gene is TRBJ1-3, the V gene TRBV28; D is possibly TRBD1 (5 bases). The CDR3 has 17 residues. Germline CDR1 reads MDHEN; CDR2 reads SYDVKM. V was clipped by 5 bases and J by 0 bases, with 17 bases between them. The CDR3 is CASSVRDGSRSGNTIYF. In DNA, the CDR3 is TGTGCCAGCAGTGTCCGGGACGGCTCCCGCTCTGGAAACACCATATATTTT.

This clonotype has ten or more counts. J is TRBJ2-7 and V is TRBV7-2; no definite D call. V lost 2 bases to trimming and J lost 4 bases, with 3 bases between them. Germline assignment: CDR1 SGHTA and CDR2 FQGNSA. The CDR3 is 11 amino acids. The CDR3 bases are TGTGCCAGCAGCTTATTATACGAGCAGTACTTC. The encoded protein is CASSLLYEQYF.

The sample holds a few counts of this clonotype. The V call is TRBV7-9, the J call TRBJ1-2; tentative D call: TRBD1 (5 bases). There are 14 residues in the CDR3. V was trimmed by 5 bases and J by 4 bases, leaving 14 bases between them. From germline, CDR1 is SEHNR and CDR2 FQNEAQ (reference sequence). The CDR3 region is CASSPVGQGYGYTF. The CDR3, as DNA: TGTGCCAGCAGCCCCGTCGGACAAGGCTATGGCTACACCTTC.

The sample holds a few counts of this clonotype. This chain uses TRBV12-3 or TRBV12-4 with TRBJ1-5, with 7 bases that match TRBD1. There are 16 residues in the CDR3. The V segment lost 8 bases and the J segment 3 bases; nucleotides outside the gene matches: 13. The CDR3 sequence is CASLAPQTGYNQPQHF. The CDR3 DNA is TGTGCCAGCCTCGCCCCTCAGACAGGGTACAATCAGCCCCAGCATTTT.

The V call is TRBV20-1, the J call TRBJ2-5, with TRBD2 identical over 13 bases. After removal of 1 base from V and 3 bases from J, the junction contained 2 bases not matched to a gene. CDR1 is DFQATT and CDR2 is SNEGSKA in the germline V gene (reference sequence). This CDR3 has 15 amino acids. The CDR3 region has the DNA TGCAGTGCTAGAGGGACTAGCGGGAGCAAAGAGACCCAGTACTTC. Amino acids: CSARGTSGSKETQYF.

This chain links TRBV7-9 with TRBJ1-2; TRBD1 aligns across 8 bases. With V trimmed by 11 bases and J by 4 bases, 12 bases remained unmatched. Germline CDR1 is SEHNR and CDR2 is FQNEAQ (reference sequence). This CDR3 has 14 amino acids. The CDR3 nucleotides are TGTGCCCACTCCCCCGGGACAGGTAGCTATGGCTACACCTTC. Residues: CAHSPGTGSYGYTF.

The chain recombines TRBV6-6 with TRBJ1-3; D is possibly TRBD1 (5 bases). V gave up 7 bases and J gave up 0 bases, with 10 bases separating them. This CDR3 has 14 amino acids. CDR1 and CDR2 (germline): MNHNY, SVGAGI (reference sequence). The CDR3 sequence is CASKSGLSGNTIYF. The CDR3 DNA is TGTGCCAGCAAGTCGGGACTCTCTGGAAACACCATATATTTT.

In the case of this clonotype: Its ends do not fully match the called genes, so a read error is possible. The V call is TRBV28, the J call TRBJ1-2; 7 bases align to TRBD1. The CDR3 is 17 residues long. The V gene's germline CDR1 is MDHEN and CDR2 SYDVKM. For the CDR3, the DNA is TGTGCCAGAAGTTTCCGGGTAATCCTGACAGGGAGGGATGGCTACACCTTC. It codes for CARSFRVILTGRDGYTF.

This clonotype was counted a few times. The chain is built from TRBV7-9 and TRBJ1-1; no clear D gene. Trimming cost V 1 base and J 5 bases, with 11 bases left between them. The CDR3 extends over 14 amino acids. Germline lookup yields CDR1 SEHNR and CDR2 FQNEAQ (reference sequence). The CDR3 nucleotides are TGTGCCAGCAGCTTAGGAGCGGTGGGAACTGAAGCTTTCTTT. Its protein product is CASSLGAVGTEAFF.

This clonotype was counted between two and nine times. This chain uses TRBV11-2 with TRBJ1-1; weak D call: TRBD1 (6 bases). Trimming pared 9 bases from V and 1 base from J, leaving 15 bases between. The CDR3 loop spans 14 amino acids. In germline, CDR1 is SGHAT, CDR2 FQNNGV. This CDR3 reads CASNTDRRNTEAFF. CDR3 in DNA: TGTGCCAGTAATACTGACAGGAGGAACACTGAAGCTTTCTTT.

This clonotype was seen more than once but under ten times. This chain connects TRBV7-3 to TRBJ2-3, with 7 bases matching TRBD1. Germline V lookup: CDR1 SGHTA, CDR2 FQGTGA. CDR3 length: 16 amino acids. The ends lost 5 bases at V and 1 base at J; junction bases unmatched: 9. CDR3 DNA sequence: TGTGCCAGCAGCCTACTCCCGGGACAGCGCACAGATACGCAGTATTTT. Residues: CASSLLPGQRTDTQYF.

This chain joins TRBV11-2 and TRBJ2-4; 10 bases agree with TRBD1. The CDR3 contains 16 residues. Germline V gene lookup returns CDR1 SGHAT and CDR2 FQNNGV. With V trimmed by 5 bases and J by 12 bases, 16 bases remained unmatched. CDR3 sequence reads: CASSLKGPGQGYSQYF. Written as DNA, the CDR3 is TGTGCCAGCAGCCTAAAAGGCCCGGGACAGGGGTACAGTCAGTACTTC.

This clonotype turned up a few times. J is TRBJ1-1 and V is TRBV28; D is possibly TRBD1 (6 bases). Trimming cost V 5 bases and J 0 bases, with 10 bases left between them. Germline CDR1 MDHEN, CDR2 SYDVKM. The CDR3 runs to 14 residues. The CDR3 protein is CASSRTAMNTEAFF. The CDR3 DNA is TGTGCCAGCAGTCGGACAGCTATGAACACTGAAGCTTTCTTT.

This clonotype was seen a handful of times. V is TRBV2 and J is TRBJ2-4; no reliable D call. V gave up 7 bases and J gave up 0 bases, with 4 bases separating them. This CDR3 has 12 amino acids. Germline V gene lookup returns CDR1 SNHLY and CDR2 FYNNEI. CDR3 amino acids: CASTLAKNIQYF. The CDR3 DNA reads as TGTGCCAGCACACTAGCCAAAAACATTCAGTACTTC.

The rearrangement links TRBV5-1 to TRBJ2-1; weak D call: TRBD2 (5 bases). V lost 3 bases to trimming and J lost 7 bases, with 17 bases between them. Germline lookup yields CDR1 SGHRS and CDR2 YFSETQ. The CDR3 has 15 residues. CDR3 region: CASSSRGSYSNEQFF. CDR3 DNA sequence: TGCGCCAGCAGCTCCCGGGGTAGCTACAGTAATGAGCAGTTCTTC.

The chain uses TRBV29-1 and TRBJ1-1; D remains unclear. Germline V gene lookup returns CDR1 SQVTM and CDR2 ANQGSEA. The germline V and J ends were trimmed by 7 bases and 4 bases, with 13 bases remaining between them. The CDR3 consists of 12 residues. Here the CDR3 reads CSGHGDSTEAFF. CDR3 coding DNA: TGCAGCGGCCATGGGGATAGCACTGAAGCTTTCTTT.

The table lists this clonotype with a few counts. This sequence joins TRBV27 and TRBJ1-6; D is ambiguous. CDR3 size: 16 residues. Germline CDR1 is MNHEY and CDR2 is SMNVEV (reference sequence). Trimming removed 3 bases from V and 7 bases from J, with 16 bases in between. The CDR3 loop is CASSFRAPPGNSPLHF. CDR3 coding DNA: TGTGCCAGCAGTTTTAGGGCCCCCCCGGGAAATTCACCCCTCCACTTT.

This clonotype was observed many times. The chain recombines TRBV7-6 with TRBJ2-2; perhaps TRBD1 as D (5 bases). The CDR3 totals 15 residues. V lost 4 bases, J lost 1 base, and 10 bases lay in between. Germline V lookup: CDR1 SGHVS, CDR2 FNYEAQ. The CDR3 DNA reads as TGTGCCAGCAGCTCGTTAACAGGGAACACCGGGGAGCTGTTTTTT. As protein: CASSSLTGNTGELFF.

This chain connects TRBV6-1 to TRBJ1-5; maybe TRBD1 (6 bases). V was pared by 8 bases and J by 2 bases, with 22 bases between. The CDR3 contains 17 residues. CDR1 is MNHNS, CDR2 SASEGT, per germline. The CDR3 sequence: CASLQGTVRRGNQPQHF. The CDR3 coding sequence is TGTGCCAGCTTACAGGGAACTGTTCGGCGAGGCAATCAGCCCCAGCATTTT.

The chain is built from TRBV7-6 and TRBJ2-1; D gene ambiguous. Between the trimmed V and J ends, which lost 5 bases and 11 bases, there was a span of 13 bases. The germline V gene has CDR1 SGHVS and CDR2 FNYEAQ. The length of the CDR3 is 12 residues. CDR3 coding DNA: TGTGCCAGCAGCCCTCAGACGCCTAAGCAGTTCTTC. Protein product: CASSPQTPKQFF.

This clonotype was recorded at least ten times. The J gene is TRBJ1-6, the V gene TRBV7-2; TRBD1 aligns across 8 bases. Looked up from germline, CDR1 is SGHTA and CDR2 is FQGNSA. V trimming: 4 bases; J trimming: 5 bases; junction bases outside the gene matches: 4. The CDR3 covers 15 residues. This chain's CDR3 is CASSSQGGNNSPLHF. The CDR3 bases are TGTGCCAGCAGCTCACAGGGGGGTAATAATTCACCCCTCCACTTT.

The V gene is TRBV2, the J gene TRBJ2-2; 9 bases are a match to TRBD2. The CDR3 runs 15 residues. V trimming: 4 bases; J trimming: 0 bases; junction bases outside the gene matches: 0. Germline lookup yields CDR1 SNHLY and CDR2 FYNNEI. CDR3: CASSGLAANTGELFF. The CDR3 DNA sequence: TGTGCCAGCAGTGGACTAGCGGCGAACACCGGGGAGCTGTTTTTT.

The chain recombines TRBV25-1 with TRBJ2-3; TRBD1 agrees at 12 bases. The ends lost 7 bases at V and 5 bases at J; junction bases unmatched: 13. The CDR3 length is 17 residues. From germline, CDR1 is MGHDK and CDR2 SYGVNS. CDR3 protein: CASIGPPGQGAGDTQYF. The CDR3 DNA reads as TGTGCCAGCATTGGACCTCCGGGACAGGGGGCGGGAGATACGCAGTATTTT.

The CDR3 nucleotides are TGTGCCAGCAGCCCCCGGGGGCGCAATCAGCCCCAGCATTTT. It translates to CASSPRGRNQPQHF. This chain links TRBV6-5 with TRBJ1-5, with D possibly being TRBD1 (6 bases). V was pared by 6 bases and J by 2 bases, with 11 bases between. CDR1 and CDR2 from the germline V gene are MNHEY and SVGAGI. The CDR3 extends over 14 amino acids.

A few counts support this clonotype. V and J are TRBV7-2 and TRBJ2-7; D is uncertain. The V gene's germline CDR1 is SGHTA and CDR2 FQGNSA. V was shortened by 2 bases and J by 4 bases, with 15 bases between the two germline ends. The CDR3 totals 15 residues. The CDR3 DNA sequence: TGTGCCAGCAGCTTACCGGGTCTAAGGTTGTACGAGCAGTACTTC. Residues: CASSLPGLRLYEQYF.

The chain uses TRBV6-5 and TRBJ1-1; no clear D gene. Per germline, CDR1 MNHEY and CDR2 SVGAGI. The CDR3 length is 15 residues. The V gene lost 5 bases and the J gene lost 0 bases, with 13 bases spanning the gap. In nucleotides, the CDR3 is TGTGCCAGCAGTCAGTACACTGGATTGAACACTGAAGCTTTCTTT. The encoded protein is CASSQYTGLNTEAFF.

This clonotype was seen a few times. The chain combines TRBV7-8 with TRBJ2-5, with D possibly matching TRBD2 (6 bases). V lost 2 bases, J lost 5 bases, and 12 bases lay in between. The CDR3 runs 14 residues. Germline V gives CDR1 SGHVS, CDR2 FQNEAQ. DNA of the CDR3: TGTGCCAGCAGCTTATGGGGGGACCGGGAGACCCAGTACTTC. Amino acid sequence: CASSLWGDRETQYF.

This clonotype was detected a few times. The J gene is TRBJ2-1, the V gene TRBV24-1; 8 positions match TRBD2. This CDR3 is 14 amino acids long. The ends lost 4 bases at V and 3 bases at J; junction bases unmatched: 1. Germline-derived CDR1 and CDR2 are KGHDR and SFDVKD. The chain's CDR3 is CATSEGLVYNEQFF. Here the CDR3 DNA reads TGTGCCACCAGTGAGGGACTAGTCTACAATGAGCAGTTCTTC.

The chain recombines TRBV12-3 or TRBV12-4 with TRBJ1-2; D unclear. Between the trimmed V and J ends, which lost 6 bases and 3 bases, there was a span of 17 bases. The CDR3 runs to 15 residues. The CDR3 loop reads CASSVNSDTDYGYTF. In nucleotides, the CDR3 is TGTGCCAGCAGCGTCAACAGCGACACCGACTATGGCTACACCTTC.

The V and J genes are TRBV7-2 and TRBJ1-1; tentatively, D is TRBD1 (5 bases). V was shortened by 5 bases and J by 4 bases, with 20 bases between the two germline ends. Germline V gene lookup returns CDR1 SGHTA and CDR2 FQGNSA. CDR3 length: 16 amino acids. The CDR3: CASSPGWGSTSTEAFF. CDR3 DNA sequence: TGTGCCAGCAGCCCCGGGTGGGGGTCTACGAGCACTGAAGCTTTCTTT.

The chain links TRBV11-1 to TRBJ2-1; D gene ambiguous. Trimming took off 0 bases at V and 3 bases at J, with 12 bases between the two ends. In germline, CDR1 is SGHAT, CDR2 FQDESV (reference sequence). This CDR3 spans 16 amino acids. The CDR3 region is CASSLALGAFYNEQFF. The CDR3 nucleotides read TGTGCCAGCAGCTTAGCGCTCGGTGCCTTCTACAATGAGCAGTTCTTC.